This TCR beta chain is from a study of spatial heterogeneity in lung cancer. In TCRdb, the 5' RACE reads were re-called with MiXCR into one record per CDR3 protein. The sample lists about 85,000 distinct CDR3 sequences; roughly a fifth were seen once. Time point defined: sample taken at primary tumor resection. The sequenced material consisted of unsorted whole RNA from tumor, nontumor lung or frozen PBMC. Germline V CDR1 and CDR2: SNHLY, FYNNEI. The CDR3 loop spans 14 amino acids. The V segment lost 7 bases and the J segment 10 bases; nucleotides outside the gene matches: 12. This TCR came from a male donor with early-stage non-small cell lung cancer. Sequencing was performed on PBMCs, taken at surgery. The chain joins TRBV2 to TRBJ1-4, with TRBD1 identical over 7 bases. The CDR3 DNA reads as TGTGCCAGCACTGAGGGACAGCTCCGGGTAAAACTGTTTTTT. Residues: CASTEGQLRVKLFF.